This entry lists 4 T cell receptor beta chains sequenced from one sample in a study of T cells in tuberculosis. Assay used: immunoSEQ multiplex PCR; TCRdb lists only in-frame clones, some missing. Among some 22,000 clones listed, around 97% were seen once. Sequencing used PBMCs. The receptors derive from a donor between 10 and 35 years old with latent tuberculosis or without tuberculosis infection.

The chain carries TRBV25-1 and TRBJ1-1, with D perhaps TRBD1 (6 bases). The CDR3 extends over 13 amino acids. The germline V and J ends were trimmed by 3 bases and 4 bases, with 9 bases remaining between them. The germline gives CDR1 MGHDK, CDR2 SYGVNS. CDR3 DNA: TGTGCCAGCAGTGACCAGGGGCCCACTGAAGCTTTCTTT. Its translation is CASSDQGPTEAFF.

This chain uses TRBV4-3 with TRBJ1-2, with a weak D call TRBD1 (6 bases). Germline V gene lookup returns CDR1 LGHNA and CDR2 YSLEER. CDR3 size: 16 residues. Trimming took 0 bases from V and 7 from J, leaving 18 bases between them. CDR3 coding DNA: TGCGCCAGCAGCCAAGAAGTGCAGGGGAGGGCGAGTGGCTACACCTTC. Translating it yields CASSQEVQGRASGYTF.

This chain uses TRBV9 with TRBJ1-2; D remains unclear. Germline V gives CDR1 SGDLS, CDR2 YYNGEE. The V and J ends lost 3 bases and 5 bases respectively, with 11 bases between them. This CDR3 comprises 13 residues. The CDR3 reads CASSASPRYGYTF. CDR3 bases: TGTGCCAGCAGCGCCTCCCCCCGGTATGGCTACACCTTC.

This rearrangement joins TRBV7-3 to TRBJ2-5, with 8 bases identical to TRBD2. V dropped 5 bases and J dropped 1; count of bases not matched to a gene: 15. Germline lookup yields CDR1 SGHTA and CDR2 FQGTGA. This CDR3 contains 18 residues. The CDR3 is CASSPSASGPLGQETQYF. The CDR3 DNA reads TGTGCCAGCAGCCCGAGCGCTAGCGGGCCACTAGGCCAAGAGACCCAGTACTTC.